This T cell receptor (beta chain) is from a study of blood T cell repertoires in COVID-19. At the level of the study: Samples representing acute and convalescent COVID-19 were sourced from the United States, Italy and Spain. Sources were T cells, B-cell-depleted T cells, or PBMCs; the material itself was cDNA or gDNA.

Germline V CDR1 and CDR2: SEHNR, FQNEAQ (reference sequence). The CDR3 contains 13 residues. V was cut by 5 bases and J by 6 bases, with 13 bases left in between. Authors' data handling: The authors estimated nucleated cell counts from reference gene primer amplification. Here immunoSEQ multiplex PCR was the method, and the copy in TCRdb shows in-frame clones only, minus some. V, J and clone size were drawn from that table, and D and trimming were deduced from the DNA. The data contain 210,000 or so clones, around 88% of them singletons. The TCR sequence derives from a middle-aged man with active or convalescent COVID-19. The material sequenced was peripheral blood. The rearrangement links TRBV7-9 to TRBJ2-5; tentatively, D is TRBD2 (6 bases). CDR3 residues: CASSRPGTQTQYF. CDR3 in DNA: TGTGCCAGCAGCCGTCCCGGGACTCAGACCCAGTACTTC.